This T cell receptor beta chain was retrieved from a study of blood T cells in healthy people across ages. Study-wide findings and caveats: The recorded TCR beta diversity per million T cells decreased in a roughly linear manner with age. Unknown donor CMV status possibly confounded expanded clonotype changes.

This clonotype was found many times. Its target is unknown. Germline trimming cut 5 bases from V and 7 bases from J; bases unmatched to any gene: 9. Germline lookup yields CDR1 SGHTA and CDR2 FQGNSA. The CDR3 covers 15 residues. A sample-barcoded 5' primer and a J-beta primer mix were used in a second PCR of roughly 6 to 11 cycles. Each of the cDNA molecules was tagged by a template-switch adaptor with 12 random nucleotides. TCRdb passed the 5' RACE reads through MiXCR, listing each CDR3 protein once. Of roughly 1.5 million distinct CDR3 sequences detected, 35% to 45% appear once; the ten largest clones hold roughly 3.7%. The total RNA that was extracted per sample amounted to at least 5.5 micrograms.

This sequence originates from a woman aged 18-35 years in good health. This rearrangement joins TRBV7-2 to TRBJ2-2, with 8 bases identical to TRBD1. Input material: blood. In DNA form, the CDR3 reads TGTGCCAGCAGCCCAGGGACAGGTCTCGGCGGGGAGCTGTTTTTT. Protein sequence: CASSPGTGLGGELFF.